This record looks at one T cell receptor beta chain sequence and its context. This entry belongs to a study of blood T cell repertoires in COVID-19. TCRdb's table, derived via immunoSEQ multiplex PCR, lists solely in-frame clones and lacks some. The repertoire holds hundreds of thousands of clones, with 83% as singletons. This CDR3 region has 14 residues. V was clipped by 8 bases and J by 5 bases; unmatched bases: 5. Germline loops: CDR1 GTSNPN, CDR2 SVGIG (reference sequence). This sequence joins TRBV30 and TRBJ2-2, with 13 bases fitting TRBD2. The TCR was taken from a woman in her 70s with active or convalescent COVID-19. The sequenced material came from peripheral blood. The CDR3: CARTSGSFTGELFF. CDR3 DNA: TGTGCCCGGACTAGCGGGAGTTTTACCGGGGAGCTGTTTTTT.